This TCR beta chain emerged from a study of cytomegalovirus exposure and HLA in healthy donors. Study overall: The same platform used for the 500 to 850 first-cohort repertoires was also used for the 120 validation repertoires, as a later analysis reported.

The protocol was immunoSEQ multiplex PCR, while the TCRdb copy is restricted to in-frame clones and leaves out a portion. The table shows 60,000 to 70,000 clones, with approximately 90% occurring only once. Germline V CDR1 and CDR2: MNHNS, SASEGT. The CDR3 runs 16 residues. V was cut by 2 bases and J by 2 bases, with 13 bases left in between. General study findings and limits: Cytomegalovirus status was reportedly diagnosed by the classifier with high sensitivity and specificity. Usually a TCR sequence was rare, but some public TCRs were found in many donors. A list of 164 TCR beta chains associated with cytomegalovirus was given.

Worth noting for this clone: Its antigen remains unknown.

The receptor was isolated from a woman between 18 and 30 years old in good health and CMV-seronegative. The chain has TRBV6-1 and TRBJ2-1, with D maybe TRBD2 (5 bases). The sample taken for sequencing was PBMCs. In nucleotides, the CDR3 is TGTGCCAGCAGTGAATTTAGCGTGAGCGCCTACAATGAGCAGTTCTTC. Protein sequence: CASSEFSVSAYNEQFF.